The source of this T cell receptor (beta chain) is a study of metastatic and nonmetastatic thyroid tumors. About the study: It was across blood and tumor or nodule tissue from malignant and benign thyroid patients that repertoires were compared. Study-level results: Reports indicated that malignant thyroid tumors showed significantly higher TCR beta diversity than benign nodules did, in blood and tumor.

All patients were treatment-naive before thyroid surgery. The length of the CDR3 is 15 residues. In germline, CDR1 is LGHNT, CDR2 FRNRAP. Trimming at V came to 5 bases and at J to 4 bases, leaving 6 bases not matched to a gene. TCRdb re-processed the PCR reads through MiXCR. Among just over 70,000 clones, less than 20% were seen once, and the ten largest hold roughly 13%. This clone was detected many times. Its antigen is unidentified. The chain has TRBV12-5 and TRBJ2-3, with 10 bases lining up with TRBD2. Sequencing was performed on blood. This receptor was obtained from a female donor with papillary thyroid cancer or a benign thyroid nodule (not recorded which). Some clones in this sample may be carry-over from other donors' samples. DNA of the CDR3: TGTGCTAGTGGTAAAAGCGGGAGGGCCGCAGATACGCAGTATTTT. Its protein is CASGKSGRAADTQYF.